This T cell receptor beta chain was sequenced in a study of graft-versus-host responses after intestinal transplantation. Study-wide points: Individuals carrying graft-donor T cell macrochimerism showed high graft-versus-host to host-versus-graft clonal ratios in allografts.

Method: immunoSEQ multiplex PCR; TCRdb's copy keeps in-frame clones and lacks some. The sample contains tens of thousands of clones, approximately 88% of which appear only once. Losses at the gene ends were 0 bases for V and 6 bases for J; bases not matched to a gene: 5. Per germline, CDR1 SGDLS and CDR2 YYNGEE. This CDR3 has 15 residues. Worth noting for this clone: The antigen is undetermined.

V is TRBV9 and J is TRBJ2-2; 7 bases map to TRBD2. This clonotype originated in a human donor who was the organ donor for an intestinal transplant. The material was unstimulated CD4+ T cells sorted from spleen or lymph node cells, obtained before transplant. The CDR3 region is CASSVVAGVPGELFF. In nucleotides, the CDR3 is TGTGCCAGCAGCGTAGTGGCGGGAGTCCCCGGGGAGCTGTTTTTT.